The 5 T cell receptor beta chains below all came from one sample that was sequenced in a study of PD-L1 blockade in urothelial cancer. The time point: pretreatment peripheral blood. TCRdb's table, derived via immunoSEQ multiplex PCR, lists solely in-frame clones and lacks some. The sample consists of 35,000 to 45,000 clones, roughly 82% of them appearing once. The specimen comprised PBMCs, sampled around atezolizumab (anti-PD-L1) treatment. These receptors were collected from a man aged 60-69 years with urothelial cancer.

This sequence joins TRBV29-1 and TRBJ1-5; D might be TRBD1 (6 bases). Germline CDR1 is SQVTM and CDR2 is ANQGSEA. The CDR3 loop spans 14 amino acids. V lost 4 bases and J 2 bases, leaving 12 bases between the germline ends. CDR3 sequence (DNA): TGCAGCGTTGTGTGGGGGGGCGGCAATCAGCCCCAGCATTTT. Amino acids: CSVVWGGGNQPQHF.

The chain has TRBV7-2 and TRBJ2-7; a weak D match, TRBD1 (5 bases). Germline loops: CDR1 SGHTA, CDR2 FQGNSA. The CDR3 is made up of 14 amino acids. Trimming cost V 4 bases and J 2 bases, with 12 bases left between them. The CDR3 loop is CASSYRQIPYEQYF. The CDR3 DNA sequence: TGTGCCAGCAGCTACCGACAGATTCCCTACGAGCAGTACTTC. The full variable domain, rest sourced from reference TRBV7-2 and TRBJ2-7, is GAGVSQSPSNKVTEKGKDVELRCDPISGHTALYWYRQSLGQGLEFLIYFQGNSAPDKSGLPSDRFSAERTGGSVSTLTIQRTQQEDSAVYLCASSYRQIPYEQYFGPGTRLTVT.

The chain has TRBV27 and TRBJ2-7; D may be TRBD2 (6 bases). Trimming took 8 bases from V and 4 from J, leaving 18 bases between them. CDR1 MNHEY and CDR2 SMNVEV come from the germline V gene (reference sequence). CDR3 length: 14 residues. CDR3 sequence reads: CASGPGGVSYEQYF. The CDR3 DNA sequence: TGTGCCAGCGGACCAGGCGGGGTCTCTTACGAGCAGTACTTC.

The V call is TRBV6-5, the J call TRBJ1-2, with D tentatively TRBD1 (6 bases). The CDR3 sequence is 14 residues long. V dropped 0 bases and J dropped 4 bases, with 9 bases sitting between them. In germline, CDR1 is MNHEY, CDR2 SVGAGI. CDR3 bases: TGTGCCAGCAGTTACTCTAGAGGGGGCTATGGCTACACCTTC. Translated, it gives CASSYSRGGYGYTF.

The chain joins TRBV5-6 to TRBJ1-5, with D perhaps TRBD1 (6 bases). Trimming removed 1 base at V and 6 bases at J, with 11 bases between. The CDR3 covers 14 residues. The germline V gene has CDR1 SGHDT and CDR2 YYEEEE. CDR3 residues: CASSLNRVGQPQHF. The CDR3 nucleotides are TGTGCCAGCAGCTTGAACAGGGTTGGTCAGCCCCAGCATTTT.